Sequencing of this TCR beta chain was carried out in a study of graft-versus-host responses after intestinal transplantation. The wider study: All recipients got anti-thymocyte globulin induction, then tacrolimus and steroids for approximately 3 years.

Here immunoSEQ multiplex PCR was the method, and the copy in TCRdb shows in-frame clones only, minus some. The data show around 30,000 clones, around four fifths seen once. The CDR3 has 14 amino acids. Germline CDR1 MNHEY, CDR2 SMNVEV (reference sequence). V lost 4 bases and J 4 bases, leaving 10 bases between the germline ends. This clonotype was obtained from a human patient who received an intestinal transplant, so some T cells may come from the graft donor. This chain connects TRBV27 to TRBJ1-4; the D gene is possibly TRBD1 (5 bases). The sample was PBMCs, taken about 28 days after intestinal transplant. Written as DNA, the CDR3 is TGTGCCAGCAGTTGGGGACCTTATAATGAAAAACTGTTTTTT. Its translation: CASSWGPYNEKLFF.